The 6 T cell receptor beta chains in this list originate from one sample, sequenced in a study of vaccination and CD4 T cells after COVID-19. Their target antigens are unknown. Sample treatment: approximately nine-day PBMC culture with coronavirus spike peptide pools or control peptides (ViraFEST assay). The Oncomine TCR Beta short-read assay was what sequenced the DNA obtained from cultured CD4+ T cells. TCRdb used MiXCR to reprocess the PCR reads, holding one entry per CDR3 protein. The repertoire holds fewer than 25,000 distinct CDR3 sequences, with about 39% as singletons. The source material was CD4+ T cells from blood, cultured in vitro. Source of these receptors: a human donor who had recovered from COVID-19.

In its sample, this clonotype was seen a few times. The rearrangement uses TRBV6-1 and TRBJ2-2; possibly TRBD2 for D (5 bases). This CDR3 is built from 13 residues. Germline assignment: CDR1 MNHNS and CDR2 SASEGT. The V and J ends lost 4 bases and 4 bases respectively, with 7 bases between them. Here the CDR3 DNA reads TGTGCCAGCAGTGTTCGGGGCACCGGGGAGCTGTTTTTT. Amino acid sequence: CASSVRGTGELFF.

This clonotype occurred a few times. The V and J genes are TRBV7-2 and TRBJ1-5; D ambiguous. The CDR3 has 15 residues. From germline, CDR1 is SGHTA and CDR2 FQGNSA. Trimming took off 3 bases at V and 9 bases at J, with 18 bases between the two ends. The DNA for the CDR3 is TGTGCCAGCAGCTTCGGGCGGAGGTCCGATGGGCCCCAGCATTTT. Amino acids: CASSFGRRSDGPQHF.

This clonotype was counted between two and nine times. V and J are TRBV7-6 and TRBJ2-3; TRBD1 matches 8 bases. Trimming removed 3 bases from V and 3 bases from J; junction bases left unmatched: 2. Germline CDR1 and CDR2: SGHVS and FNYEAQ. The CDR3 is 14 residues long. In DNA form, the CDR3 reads TGTGCCAGCAGCTTCGGACAGGGAACAGATACGCAGTATTTT. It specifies CASSFGQGTDTQYF.

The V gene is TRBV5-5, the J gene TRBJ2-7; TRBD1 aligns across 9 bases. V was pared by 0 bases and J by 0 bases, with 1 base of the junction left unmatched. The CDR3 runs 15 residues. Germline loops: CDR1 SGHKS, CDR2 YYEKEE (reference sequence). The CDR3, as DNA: TGTGCCAGCAGCTTGGAGGGACAGGGCTCCTACGAGCAGTACTTC. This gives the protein CASSLEGQGSYEQYF.

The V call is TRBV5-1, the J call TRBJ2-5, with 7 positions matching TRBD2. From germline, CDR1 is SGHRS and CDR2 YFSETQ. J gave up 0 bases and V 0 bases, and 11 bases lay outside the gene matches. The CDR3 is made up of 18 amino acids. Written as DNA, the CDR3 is TGCGCCAGCAGCTTGGCCTTCCTAGCGGTCTCGTACCAAGAGACCCAGTACTTC. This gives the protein CASSLAFLAVSYQETQYF.

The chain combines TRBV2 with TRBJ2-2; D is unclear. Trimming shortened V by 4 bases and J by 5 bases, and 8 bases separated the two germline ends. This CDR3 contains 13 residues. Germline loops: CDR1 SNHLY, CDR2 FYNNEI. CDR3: CASSGTETGELFF. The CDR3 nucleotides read TGTGCCAGCAGTGGTACTGAAACCGGGGAGCTGTTTTTT.